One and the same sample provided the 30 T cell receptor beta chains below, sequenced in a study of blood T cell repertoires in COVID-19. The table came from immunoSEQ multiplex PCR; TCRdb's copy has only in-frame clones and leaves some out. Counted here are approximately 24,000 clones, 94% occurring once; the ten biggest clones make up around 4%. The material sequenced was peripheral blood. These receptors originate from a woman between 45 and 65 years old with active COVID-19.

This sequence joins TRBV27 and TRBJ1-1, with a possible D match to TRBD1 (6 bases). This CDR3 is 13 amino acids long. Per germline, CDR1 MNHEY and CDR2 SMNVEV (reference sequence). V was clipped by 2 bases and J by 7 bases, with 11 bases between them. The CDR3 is CASSLSQGSEAFF. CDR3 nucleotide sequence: TGTGCCAGCAGTTTAAGTCAGGGGAGTGAAGCTTTCTTT.

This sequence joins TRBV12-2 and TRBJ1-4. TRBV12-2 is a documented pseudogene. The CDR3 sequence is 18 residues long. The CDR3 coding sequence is TGTGCAAGTCGCTTAGAACCAAGAGGACCTGCGGGAGTTGAAAAACTGTTTTTT. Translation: CASRLEPRGPAGVEKLFF.

The CDR3 region is CASSLGRLREAYNEQFF. The CDR3 DNA reads TGTGCCAGCAGTCTTGGACGGCTGCGGGAGGCCTACAATGAGCAGTTCTTC. The chain recombines TRBV28 with TRBJ2-1; TRBD2 matches at 8 bases. Germline CDR1 and CDR2: MDHEN and SYDVKM. Trimming cost V 5 bases and J 2 bases; bases outside gene matches: 11. This CDR3 has 17 residues.

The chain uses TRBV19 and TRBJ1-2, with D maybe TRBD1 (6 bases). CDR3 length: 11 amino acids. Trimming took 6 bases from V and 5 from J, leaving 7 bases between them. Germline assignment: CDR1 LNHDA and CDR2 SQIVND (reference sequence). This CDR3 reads CASRQGYGYTF. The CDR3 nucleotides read TGTGCCAGTAGACAGGGATATGGCTACACCTTC.

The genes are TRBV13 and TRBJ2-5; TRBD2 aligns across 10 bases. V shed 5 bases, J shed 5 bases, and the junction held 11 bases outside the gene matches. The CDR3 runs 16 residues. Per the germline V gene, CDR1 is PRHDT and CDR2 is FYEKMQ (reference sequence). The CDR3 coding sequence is TGTGCCAGCAGCCAAAAGCGGGAGGGCCGTTTGGAGACCCAGTACTTC. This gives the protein CASSQKREGRLETQYF.

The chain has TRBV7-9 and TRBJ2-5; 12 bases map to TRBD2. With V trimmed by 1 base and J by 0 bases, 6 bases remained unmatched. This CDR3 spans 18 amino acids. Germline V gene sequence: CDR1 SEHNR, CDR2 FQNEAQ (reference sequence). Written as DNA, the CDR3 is TGTGCCAGCAGCTTAGGAATGCGACTAGCGGGGGACCAAGAGACCCAGTACTTC. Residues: CASSLGMRLAGDQETQYF.

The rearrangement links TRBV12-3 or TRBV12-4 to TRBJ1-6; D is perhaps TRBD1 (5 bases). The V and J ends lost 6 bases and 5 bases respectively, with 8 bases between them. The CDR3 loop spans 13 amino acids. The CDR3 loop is CASSGQNNSPLHF. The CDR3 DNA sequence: TGTGCCAGCAGCGGACAAAATAATTCACCCCTCCACTTT.

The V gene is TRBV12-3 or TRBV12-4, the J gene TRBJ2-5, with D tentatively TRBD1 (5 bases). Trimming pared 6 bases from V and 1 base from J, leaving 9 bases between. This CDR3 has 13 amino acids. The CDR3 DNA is TGTGCCAGCAGCCGACAGTCCCAAGAGACCCAGTACTTC. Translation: CASSRQSQETQYF.

In DNA form, the CDR3 reads TGTGCCAGCACCCCGACTAGTTCCTACGAGCAGTACTTC. Amino acid sequence: CASTPTSSYEQYF. J is TRBJ2-7 and V is TRBV28; TRBD2 is a possible D gene (6 bases). Germline assignment: CDR1 MDHEN and CDR2 SYDVKM. The CDR3 has 13 amino acids. The ends were cut back, 7 bases at V and 1 base at J, with 11 bases in the middle.

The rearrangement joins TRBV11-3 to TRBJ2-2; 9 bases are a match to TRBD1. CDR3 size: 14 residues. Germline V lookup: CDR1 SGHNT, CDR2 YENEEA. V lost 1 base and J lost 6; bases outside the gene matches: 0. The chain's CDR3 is CASSLGQGAGELFF. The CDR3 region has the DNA TGTGCCAGCAGCTTAGGACAGGGGGCCGGGGAGCTGTTTTTT. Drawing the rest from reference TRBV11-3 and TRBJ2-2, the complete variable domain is EAGVVQSPRYKIIEKKQPVAFWCNPISGHNTLYWYLQNLGQGPELLIRYENEEAVDDSQLPKDRFSAERLKGVDSTLKIQPAELGDSAVYLCASSLGQGAGELFFGEGSRLTVL.

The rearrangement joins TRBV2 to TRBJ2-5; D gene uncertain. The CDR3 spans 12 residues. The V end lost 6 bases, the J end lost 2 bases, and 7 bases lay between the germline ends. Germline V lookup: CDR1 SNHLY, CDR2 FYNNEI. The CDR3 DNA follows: TGTGCCAGCAGGTCTCTACAAGAGACCCAGTACTTC. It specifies CASRSLQETQYF.

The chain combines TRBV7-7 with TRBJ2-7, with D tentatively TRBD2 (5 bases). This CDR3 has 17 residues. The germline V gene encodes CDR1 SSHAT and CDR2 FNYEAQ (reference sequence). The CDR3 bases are TGTGCTAGCAGCTTCCAAACCCATCAGCGGTGCCCCTACGAGCAGTACGTC. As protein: CASSFQTHQRCPYEQYV.

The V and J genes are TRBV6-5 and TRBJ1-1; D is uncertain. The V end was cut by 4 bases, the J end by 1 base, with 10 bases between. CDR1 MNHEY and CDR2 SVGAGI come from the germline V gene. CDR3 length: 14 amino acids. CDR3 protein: CASSSPTRNTEAFF. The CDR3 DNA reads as TGTGCCAGCAGTTCCCCAACACGGAACACTGAAGCTTTCTTT.

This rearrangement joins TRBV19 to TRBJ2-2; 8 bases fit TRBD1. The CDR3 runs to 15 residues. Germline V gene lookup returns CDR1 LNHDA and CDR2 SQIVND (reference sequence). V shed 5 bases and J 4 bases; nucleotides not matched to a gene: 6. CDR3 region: CASSVTGGSTGELFF. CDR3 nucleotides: TGTGCCAGTAGTGTCACAGGGGGGAGCACCGGGGAGCTGTTTTTT. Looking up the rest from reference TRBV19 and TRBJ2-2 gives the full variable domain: DGGITQSPKYLFRKEGQNVTLSCEQNLNHDAMYWYRQDPGQGLRLIYYSQIVNDFQKGDIAEGYSVSREKKESFPLTVTSAQKNPTAFYLCASSVTGGSTGELFFGEGSRLTVL.

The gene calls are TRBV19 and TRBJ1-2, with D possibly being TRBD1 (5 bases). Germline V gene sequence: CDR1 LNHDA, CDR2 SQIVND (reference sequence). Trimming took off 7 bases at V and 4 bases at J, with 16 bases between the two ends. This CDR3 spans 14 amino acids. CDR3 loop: CASTPGLYGYGYTF. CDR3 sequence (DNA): TGTGCCAGTACCCCAGGGTTATATGGCTATGGCTACACCTTC.

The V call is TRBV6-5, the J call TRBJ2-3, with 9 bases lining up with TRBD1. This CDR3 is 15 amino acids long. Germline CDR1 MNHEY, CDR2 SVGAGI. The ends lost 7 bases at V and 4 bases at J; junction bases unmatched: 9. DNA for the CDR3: TGTGCCAGCACTCGAGGCCGGGACAGGGCAGATACGCAGTATTTT. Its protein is CASTRGRDRADTQYF.

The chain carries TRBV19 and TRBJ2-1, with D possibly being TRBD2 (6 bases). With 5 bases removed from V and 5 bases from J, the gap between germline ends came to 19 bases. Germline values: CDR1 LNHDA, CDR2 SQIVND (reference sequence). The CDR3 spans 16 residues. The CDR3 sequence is CASSLEAGLQDNEQFF. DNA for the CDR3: TGTGCCAGTAGTCTCGAAGCGGGTCTTCAGGACAATGAGCAGTTCTTC.

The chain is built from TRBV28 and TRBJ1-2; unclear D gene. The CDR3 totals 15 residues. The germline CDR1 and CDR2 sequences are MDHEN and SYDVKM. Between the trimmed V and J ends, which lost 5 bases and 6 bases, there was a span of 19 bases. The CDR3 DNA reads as TGTGCCAGCAGTACCCTCCGGGGAATCAAACATGGCTACACCTTC. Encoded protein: CASSTLRGIKHGYTF.

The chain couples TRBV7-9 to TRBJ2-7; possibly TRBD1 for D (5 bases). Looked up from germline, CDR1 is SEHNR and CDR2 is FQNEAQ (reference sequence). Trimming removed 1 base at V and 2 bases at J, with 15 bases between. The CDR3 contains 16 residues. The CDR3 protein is CASSLECRGPTYEQYF. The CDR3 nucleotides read TGTGCCAGCAGCTTAGAGTGTAGGGGCCCGACCTACGAGCAGTACTTC.

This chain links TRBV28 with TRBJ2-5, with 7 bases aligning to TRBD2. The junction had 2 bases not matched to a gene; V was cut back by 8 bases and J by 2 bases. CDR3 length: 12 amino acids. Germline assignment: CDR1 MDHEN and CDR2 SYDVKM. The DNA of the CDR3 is TGTGCCAGCGCGGGAGTTCAAGAGACCCAGTACTTC. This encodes CASAGVQETQYF.

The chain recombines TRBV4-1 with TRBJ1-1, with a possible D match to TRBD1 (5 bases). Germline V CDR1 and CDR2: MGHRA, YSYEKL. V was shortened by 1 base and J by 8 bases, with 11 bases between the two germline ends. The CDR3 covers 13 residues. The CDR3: CASSQGQWSEAFF. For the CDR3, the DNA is TGCGCCAGCAGCCAAGGACAGTGGAGCGAAGCTTTCTTT.

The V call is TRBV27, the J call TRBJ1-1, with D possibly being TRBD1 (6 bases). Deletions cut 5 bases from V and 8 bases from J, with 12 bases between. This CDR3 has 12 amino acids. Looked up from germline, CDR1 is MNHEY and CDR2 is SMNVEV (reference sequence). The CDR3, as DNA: TGTGCCAGCAGTCCACAGGGAAGGGAAGCTTTCTTT. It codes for CASSPQGREAFF.

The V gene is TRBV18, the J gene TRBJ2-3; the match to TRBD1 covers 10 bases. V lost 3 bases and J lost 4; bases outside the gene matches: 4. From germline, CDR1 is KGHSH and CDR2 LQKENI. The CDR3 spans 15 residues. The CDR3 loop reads CASSPWDRGADTQYF. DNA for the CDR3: TGTGCCAGCTCACCGTGGGACAGGGGTGCAGATACGCAGTATTTT.

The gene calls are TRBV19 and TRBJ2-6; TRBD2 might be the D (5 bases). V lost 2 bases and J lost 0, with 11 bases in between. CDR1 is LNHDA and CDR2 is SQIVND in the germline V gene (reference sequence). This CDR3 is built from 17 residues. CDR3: CASSITASGSGANVLTF. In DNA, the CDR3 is TGTGCCAGTAGTATAACGGCAAGCGGCTCTGGGGCCAACGTCCTGACTTTC. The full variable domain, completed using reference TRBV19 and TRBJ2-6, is DGGITQSPKYLFRKEGQNVTLSCEQNLNHDAMYWYRQDPGQGLRLIYYSQIVNDFQKGDIAEGYSVSREKKESFPLTVTSAQKNPTAFYLCASSITASGSGANVLTFGAGSRLTVL.

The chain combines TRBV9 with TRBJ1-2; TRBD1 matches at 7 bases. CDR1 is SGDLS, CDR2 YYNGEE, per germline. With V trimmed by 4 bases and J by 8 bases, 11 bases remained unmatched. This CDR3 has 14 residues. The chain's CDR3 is CASSPREGAGGYTF. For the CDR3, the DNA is TGTGCCAGCAGCCCACGTGAGGGGGCAGGGGGCTACACCTTC.

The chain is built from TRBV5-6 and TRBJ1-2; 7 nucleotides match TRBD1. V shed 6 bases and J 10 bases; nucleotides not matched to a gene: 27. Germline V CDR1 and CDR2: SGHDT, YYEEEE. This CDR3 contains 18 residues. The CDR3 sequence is CASTPRRGQALGLGNYTF. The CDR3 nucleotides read TGTGCCAGCACCCCCCGGAGGGGGCAGGCGTTGGGTCTAGGGAACTACACCTTC. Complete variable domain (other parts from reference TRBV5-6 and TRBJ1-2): DAGVTQSPTHLIKTRGQQVTLRCSPKSGHDTVSWYQQALGQGPQFIFQYYEEEERQRGNFPDRFSGHQFPNYSSELNVNALLLGDSALYLCASTPRRGQALGLGNYTFGSGTRLTVV.

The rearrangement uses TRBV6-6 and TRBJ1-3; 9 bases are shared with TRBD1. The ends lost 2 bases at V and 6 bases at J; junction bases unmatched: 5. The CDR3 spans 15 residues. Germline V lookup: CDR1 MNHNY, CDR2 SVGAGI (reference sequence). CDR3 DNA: TGTGCCAGCAGTTACGGCCGGGACAGGGAAAACACCATATATTTT. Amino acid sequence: CASSYGRDRENTIYF.

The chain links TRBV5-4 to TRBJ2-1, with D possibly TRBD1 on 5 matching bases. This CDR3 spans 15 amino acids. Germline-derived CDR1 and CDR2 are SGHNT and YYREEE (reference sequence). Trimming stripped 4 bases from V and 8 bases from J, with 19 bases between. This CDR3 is CASSTRSGFRDEQFF. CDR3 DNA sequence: TGTGCCAGCAGCACGCGGAGTGGCTTCAGGGATGAGCAGTTCTTC.

CDR3 in amino acids: CASSLGGVLETQYF. The CDR3 DNA is TGTGCCAGCAGCTTAGGGGGGGTTCTCGAGACCCAGTACTTC. This chain connects TRBV7-2 to TRBJ2-5; TRBD2 might be the D (6 bases). CDR1 SGHTA and CDR2 FQGNSA come from the germline V gene. This CDR3 has 14 amino acids. V was shortened by 1 base and J by 5 bases, with 11 bases between the two germline ends.

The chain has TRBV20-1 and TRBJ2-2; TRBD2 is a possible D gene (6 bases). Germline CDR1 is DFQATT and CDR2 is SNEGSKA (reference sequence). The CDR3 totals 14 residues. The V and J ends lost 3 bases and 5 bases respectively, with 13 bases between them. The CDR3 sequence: CSASDRDLTGELFF. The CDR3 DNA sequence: TGCAGTGCTAGTGATCGGGACTTAACCGGGGAGCTGTTTTTT.